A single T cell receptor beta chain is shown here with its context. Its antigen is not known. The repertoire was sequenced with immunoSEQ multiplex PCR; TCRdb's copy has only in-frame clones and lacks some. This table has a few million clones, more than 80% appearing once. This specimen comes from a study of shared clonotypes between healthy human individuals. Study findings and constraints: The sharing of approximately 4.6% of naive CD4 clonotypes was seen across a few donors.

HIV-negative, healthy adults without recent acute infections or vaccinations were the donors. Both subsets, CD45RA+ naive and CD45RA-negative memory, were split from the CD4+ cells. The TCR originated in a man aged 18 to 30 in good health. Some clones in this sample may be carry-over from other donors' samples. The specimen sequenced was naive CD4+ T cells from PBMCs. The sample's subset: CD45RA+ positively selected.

Written as DNA, the CDR3 is TGTGCCAGCAGCGTAGTTCCGGCGGGTGGTATGGATACGCAGTATTTT. It translates to CASSVVPAGGMDTQYF. The chain combines TRBV9 with TRBJ2-3; D perhaps matches TRBD2 (5 bases). In germline, CDR1 is SGDLS, CDR2 YYNGEE. Trimming removed 0 bases at V and 6 bases at J, with 17 bases between. This CDR3 has 16 residues. The whole variable domain, remainder taken from reference TRBV9 and TRBJ2-3, is DSGVTQTPKHLITATGQRVTLRCSPRSGDLSVYWYQQSLDQGLQFLIQYYNGEERAKGNILERFSAQQFPDLHSELNLSSLELGDSALYFCASSVVPAGGMDTQYFGPGTRLTVL.